The clone carrying this T cell receptor beta chain was counted once. These data belong to a study of blood T cell repertoires in COVID-19. The wider study: COVID-19 samples collected from the United States, Italy and Spain covered acute and convalescent phases.

V lost 6 bases to trimming and J lost 0 bases; unmatched junction nucleotides: 11. This CDR3 has 16 residues. CDR1 and CDR2 from the germline V gene are LNHDA and SQIVND (reference sequence). Original processing notes: Nucleated cell number was recorded as an estimate derived from reference gene primer amplification. Measured with immunoSEQ multiplex PCR; TCRdb has only the in-frame clones, and not every one. V, J and clone size were drawn from that table, and D and trimming were deduced from the DNA. This sample has 84,000 or so clones; approximately 80% occur once, and the top ten carry 12%. The V call is TRBV19, the J call TRBJ2-7; 7 nucleotides agree with TRBD1. Sequenced sample: peripheral blood. The receptor comes from a middle-aged woman with active or convalescent COVID-19. CDR3 protein: CASSRDSAPGSYEQYF. CDR3 nucleotide sequence: TGTGCCAGTAGCCGGGACAGCGCCCCCGGCTCCTACGAGCAGTACTTC.